This T cell receptor (beta chain) was recorded in a study of post-analysis software for immune sequencing data. Study-level background: Secondary progressive, relapsing-remitting and progressive-relapsing multiple sclerosis were among the included disease courses. Overall study findings and caveats: TRBV segments more frequent in patients than in controls numbered five and included TRBV5-6, TRBV5-1 and TRBV20-1. Compared against controls, patients with multiple sclerosis displayed significantly lower normalized Chao1 diversity.

Germline loops: CDR1 DFQATT, CDR2 SNEGSKA (reference sequence). The V segment lost 6 bases and the J segment 8 bases; nucleotides outside the gene matches: 16. The CDR3 covers 16 residues. As for this clonotype: Antigen unknown.

Unique molecular identifiers were carried by the TCR beta cDNA libraries. T cells, roughly 1 to 10 million of them, yielded about 500,000 cDNA molecules. In TCRdb, the PCR reads were re-called with MiXCR into one record per CDR3 protein. This table has roughly 400,000 distinct CDR3 sequences, 30% to 45% appearing once. The TCR originated in a girl under 10 years old with multiple sclerosis. Input material: blood. This chain links TRBV20-1 with TRBJ1-4; 9 nucleotides match TRBD1. The DNA for the CDR3 is TGCAGTGCCCATGCCGGGACAGGGCACCGAGGGGAAAAACTGTTTTTT. Translation gives CSAHAGTGHRGEKLFF.